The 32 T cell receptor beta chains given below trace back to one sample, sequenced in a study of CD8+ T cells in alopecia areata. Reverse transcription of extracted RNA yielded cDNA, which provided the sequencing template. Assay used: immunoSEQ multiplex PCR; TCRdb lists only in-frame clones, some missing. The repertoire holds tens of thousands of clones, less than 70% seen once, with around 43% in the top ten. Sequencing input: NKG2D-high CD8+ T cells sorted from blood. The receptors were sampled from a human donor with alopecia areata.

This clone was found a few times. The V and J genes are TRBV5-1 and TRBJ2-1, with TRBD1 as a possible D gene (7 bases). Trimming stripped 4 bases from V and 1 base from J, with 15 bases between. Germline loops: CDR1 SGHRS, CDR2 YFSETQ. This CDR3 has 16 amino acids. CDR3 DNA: TGCGCCAGCAGCCCCGGCAGGGGGGTATCCTACAATGAGCAGTTCTTC. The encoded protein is CASSPGRGVSYNEQFF. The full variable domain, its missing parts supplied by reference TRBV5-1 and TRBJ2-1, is KAGVTQTPRYLIKTRGQQVTLSCSPISGHRSVSWYQQTPGQGLQFLFEYFSETQRNKGNFPGRFSGRQFSNSRSEMNVSTLELGDSALYLCASSPGRGVSYNEQFFGPGTRLTVL.

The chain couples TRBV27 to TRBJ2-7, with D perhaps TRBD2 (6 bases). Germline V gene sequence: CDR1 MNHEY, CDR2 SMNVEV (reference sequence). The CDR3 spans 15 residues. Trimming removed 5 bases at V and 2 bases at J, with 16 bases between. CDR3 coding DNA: TGTGCCAGCAGTAACGGGCGGGAACAGACCTACGAGCAGTACTTC. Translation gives CASSNGREQTYEQYF.

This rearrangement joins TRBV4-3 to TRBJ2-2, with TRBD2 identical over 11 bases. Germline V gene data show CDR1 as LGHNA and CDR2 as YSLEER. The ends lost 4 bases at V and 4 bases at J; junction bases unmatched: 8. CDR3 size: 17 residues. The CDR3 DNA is TGCGCCAGCAGCCCTTCTCTAGCGGGGGGAGTCACCGGGGAGCTGTTTTTT. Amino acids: CASSPSLAGGVTGELFF.

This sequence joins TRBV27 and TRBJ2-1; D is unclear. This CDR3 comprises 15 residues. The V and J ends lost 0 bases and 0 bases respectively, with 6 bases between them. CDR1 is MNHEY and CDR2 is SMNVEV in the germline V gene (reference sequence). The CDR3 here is CASSLSGSSYNEQFF. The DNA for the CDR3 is TGTGCCAGCAGTTTATCCGGCAGCTCCTACAATGAGCAGTTCTTC.

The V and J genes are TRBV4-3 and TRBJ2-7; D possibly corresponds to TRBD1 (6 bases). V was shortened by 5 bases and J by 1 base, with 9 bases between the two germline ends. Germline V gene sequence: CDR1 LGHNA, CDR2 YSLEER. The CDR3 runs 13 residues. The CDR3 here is CASSLDRSYEQYF. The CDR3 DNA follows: TGCGCCAGCAGCTTGGACAGATCCTACGAGCAGTACTTC.

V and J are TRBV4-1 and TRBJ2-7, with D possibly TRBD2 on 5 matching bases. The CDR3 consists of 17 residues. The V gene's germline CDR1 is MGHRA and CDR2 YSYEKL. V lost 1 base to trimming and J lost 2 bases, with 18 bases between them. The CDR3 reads CASSQGDRDLIPYEQYF. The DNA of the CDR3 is TGCGCCAGCAGCCAAGGTGACCGGGATCTGATTCCCTACGAGCAGTACTTC.

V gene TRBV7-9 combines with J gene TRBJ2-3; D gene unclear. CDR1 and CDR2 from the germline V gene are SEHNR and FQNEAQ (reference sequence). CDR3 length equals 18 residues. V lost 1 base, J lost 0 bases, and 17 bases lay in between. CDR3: CASSLDFPPGPSTDTQYF. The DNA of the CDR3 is TGTGCCAGCAGCTTAGATTTCCCCCCTGGACCAAGCACAGATACGCAGTATTTT.

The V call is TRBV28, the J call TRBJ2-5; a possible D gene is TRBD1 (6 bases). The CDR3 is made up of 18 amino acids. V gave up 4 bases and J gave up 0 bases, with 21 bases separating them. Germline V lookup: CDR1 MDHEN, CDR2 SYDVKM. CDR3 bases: TGTGCCAGCAGTTGGTCCCAGGGGTTGGGTGTGTACCAAGAGACCCAGTACTTC. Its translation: CASSWSQGLGVYQETQYF. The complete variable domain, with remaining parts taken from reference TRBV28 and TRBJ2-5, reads DVKVTQSSRYLVKRTGEKVFLECVQDMDHENMFWYRQDPGLGLRLIYFSYDVKMKEKGDIPEGYSVSREKKERFSLILESASTNQTSMYLCASSWSQGLGVYQETQYFGPGTRLLVL.

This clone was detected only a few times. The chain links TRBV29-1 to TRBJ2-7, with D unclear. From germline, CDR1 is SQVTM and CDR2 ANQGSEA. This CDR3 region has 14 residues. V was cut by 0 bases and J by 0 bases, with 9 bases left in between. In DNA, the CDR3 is TGCAGCGTTGAAGAACATTCGAGCTCCTACGAGCAGTACTTC. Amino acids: CSVEEHSSSYEQYF.

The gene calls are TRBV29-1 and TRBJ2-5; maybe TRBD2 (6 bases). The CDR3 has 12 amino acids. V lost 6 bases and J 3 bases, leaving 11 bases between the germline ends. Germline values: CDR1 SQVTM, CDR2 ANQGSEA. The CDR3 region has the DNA TGCAGCGTGGAGGGACGGGAAGAGACCCAGTACTTC. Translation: CSVEGREETQYF.

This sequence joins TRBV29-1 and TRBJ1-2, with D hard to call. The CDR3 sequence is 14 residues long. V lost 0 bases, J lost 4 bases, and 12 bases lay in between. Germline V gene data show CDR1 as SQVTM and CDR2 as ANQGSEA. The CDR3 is CSVEDPTVLYGYTF. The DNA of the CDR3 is TGCAGCGTTGAAGATCCTACGGTGCTCTATGGCTACACCTTC.

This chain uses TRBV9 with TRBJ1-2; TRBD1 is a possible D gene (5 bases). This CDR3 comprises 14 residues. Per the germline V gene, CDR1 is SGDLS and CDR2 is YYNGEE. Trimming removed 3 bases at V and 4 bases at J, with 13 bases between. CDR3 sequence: CASSAVTAVYGYTF. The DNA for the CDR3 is TGTGCCAGCAGCGCTGTGACAGCTGTCTATGGCTACACCTTC.

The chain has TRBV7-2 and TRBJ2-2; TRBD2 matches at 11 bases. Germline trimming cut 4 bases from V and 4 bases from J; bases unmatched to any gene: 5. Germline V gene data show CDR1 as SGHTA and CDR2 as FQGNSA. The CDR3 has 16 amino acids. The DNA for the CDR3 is TGTGCCAGCAGCTGGGGGACTAGCGGACCCACCGGGGAGCTGTTTTTT. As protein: CASSWGTSGPTGELFF.

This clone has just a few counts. The CDR3, as DNA: TGTGCCAGCAGTGTGAAGGAGCGAGGGGGCTATGGCTACACCTTC. As protein: CASSVKERGGYGYTF. The chain combines TRBV2 with TRBJ1-2; a possible D gene is TRBD1 (6 bases). This CDR3 comprises 15 residues. Germline V CDR1 and CDR2: SNHLY, FYNNEI. Trimming removed 4 bases at V and 4 bases at J, with 16 bases between.

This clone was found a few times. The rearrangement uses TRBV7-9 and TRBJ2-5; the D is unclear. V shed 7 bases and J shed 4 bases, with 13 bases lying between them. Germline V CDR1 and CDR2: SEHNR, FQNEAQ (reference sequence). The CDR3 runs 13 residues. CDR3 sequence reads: CASNKNPGETQYF. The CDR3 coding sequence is TGTGCCAGCAACAAAAACCCCGGAGAGACCCAGTACTTC.

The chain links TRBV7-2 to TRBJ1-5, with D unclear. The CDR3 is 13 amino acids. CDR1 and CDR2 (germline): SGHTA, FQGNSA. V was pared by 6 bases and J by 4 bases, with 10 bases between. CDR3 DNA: TGTGCCAGCAGTGGAGGAGGGAATCAGCCCCAGCATTTT. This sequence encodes CASSGGGNQPQHF. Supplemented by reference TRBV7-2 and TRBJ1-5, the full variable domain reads GAGVSQSPSNKVTEKGKDVELRCDPISGHTALYWYRQSLGQGLEFLIYFQGNSAPDKSGLPSDRFSAERTGGSVSTLTIQRTQQEDSAVYLCASSGGGNQPQHFGDGTRLSIL.

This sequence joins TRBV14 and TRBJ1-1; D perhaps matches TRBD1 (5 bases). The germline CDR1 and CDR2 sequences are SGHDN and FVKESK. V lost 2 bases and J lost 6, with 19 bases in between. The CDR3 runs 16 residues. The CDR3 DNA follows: TGTGCCAGCAGCCAAAAGGCTTCGGCAGGGACGGCTGAAGCTTTCTTT. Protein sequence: CASSQKASAGTAEAFF.

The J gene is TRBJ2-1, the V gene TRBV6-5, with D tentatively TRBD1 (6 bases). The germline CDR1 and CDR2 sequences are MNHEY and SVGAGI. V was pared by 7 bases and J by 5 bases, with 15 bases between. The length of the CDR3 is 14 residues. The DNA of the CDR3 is TGTGCCAGCAACCGGGACACGAATAACAATGAGCAGTTCTTC. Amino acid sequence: CASNRDTNNNEQFF.

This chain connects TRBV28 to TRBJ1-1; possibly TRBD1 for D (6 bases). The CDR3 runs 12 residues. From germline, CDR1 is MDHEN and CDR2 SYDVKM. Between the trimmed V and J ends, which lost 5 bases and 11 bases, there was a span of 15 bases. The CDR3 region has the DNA TGTGCCAGCAGTATCCCTAGGGGGGGGGCTTTCTTT. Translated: CASSIPRGGAFF.

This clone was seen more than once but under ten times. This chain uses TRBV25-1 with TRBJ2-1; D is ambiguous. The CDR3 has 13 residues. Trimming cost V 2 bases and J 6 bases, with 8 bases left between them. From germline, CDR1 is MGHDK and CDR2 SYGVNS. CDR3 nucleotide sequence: TGTGCCAGCAGTGAACTACCCTCCAATGAGCAGTTCTTC. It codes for CASSELPSNEQFF.

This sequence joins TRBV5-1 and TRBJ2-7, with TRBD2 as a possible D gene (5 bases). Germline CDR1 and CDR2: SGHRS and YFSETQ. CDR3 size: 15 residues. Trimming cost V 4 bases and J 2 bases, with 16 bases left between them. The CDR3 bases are TGCGCCAGCAGCCCCTCTCGGACTGCAACCTACGAGCAGTACTTC. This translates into CASSPSRTATYEQYF.

The DNA for the CDR3 is TGTGCCAGCAGTTCCCATACAGGGGAAGGCGGTTTGGGGTCACCCCTCCACTTT. Its protein is CASSSHTGEGGLGSPLHF. The V and J genes are TRBV7-2 and TRBJ1-6; 7 positions agree with TRBD1. The CDR3 loop spans 18 amino acids. Unmatched junction bases numbered 21, after V lost 6 bases and J lost 10 bases. The V gene's germline CDR1 is SGHTA and CDR2 FQGNSA.

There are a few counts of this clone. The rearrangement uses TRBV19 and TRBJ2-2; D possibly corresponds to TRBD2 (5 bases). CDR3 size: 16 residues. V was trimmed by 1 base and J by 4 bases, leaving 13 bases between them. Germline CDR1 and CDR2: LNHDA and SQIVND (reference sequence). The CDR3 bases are TGTGCCAGTAGTATAGCACGGGGTCTCGGCACCGGGGAGCTGTTTTTT. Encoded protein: CASSIARGLGTGELFF.

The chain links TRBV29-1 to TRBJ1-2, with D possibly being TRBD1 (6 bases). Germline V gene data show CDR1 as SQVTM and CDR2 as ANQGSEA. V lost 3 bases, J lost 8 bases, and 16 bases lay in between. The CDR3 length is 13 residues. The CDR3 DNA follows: TGCAGCGTTGATCAGGGGACGCGGGGAGGCTACACCTTC. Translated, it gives CSVDQGTRGGYTF.

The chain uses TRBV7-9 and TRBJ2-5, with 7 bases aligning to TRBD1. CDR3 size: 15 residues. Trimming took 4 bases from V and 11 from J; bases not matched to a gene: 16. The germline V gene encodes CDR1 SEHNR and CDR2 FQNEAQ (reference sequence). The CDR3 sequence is CASSSSEGASLEQYF. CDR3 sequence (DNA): TGTGCCAGCAGCTCGTCAGAGGGGGCGAGTTTAGAGCAGTACTTC.

CDR3 in DNA: TGTGCCAGCAAACCTCTGAGGGACGTGCTCTACGAGCAGTACTTC. Amino acids: CASKPLRDVLYEQYF. V and J are TRBV28 and TRBJ2-7; the D call may be TRBD1 or TRBD2 (5 bases each). The length of the CDR3 is 15 residues. Germline CDR1 MDHEN, CDR2 SYDVKM. Trimming pared 7 bases from V and 3 bases from J, leaving 19 bases between.

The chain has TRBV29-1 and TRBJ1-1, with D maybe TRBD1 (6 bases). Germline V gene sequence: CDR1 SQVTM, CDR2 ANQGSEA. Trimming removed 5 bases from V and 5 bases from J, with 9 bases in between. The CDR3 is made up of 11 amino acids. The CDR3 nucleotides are TGCAGCGTTAACAGGGATACTGAAGCTTTCTTT. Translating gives CSVNRDTEAFF.

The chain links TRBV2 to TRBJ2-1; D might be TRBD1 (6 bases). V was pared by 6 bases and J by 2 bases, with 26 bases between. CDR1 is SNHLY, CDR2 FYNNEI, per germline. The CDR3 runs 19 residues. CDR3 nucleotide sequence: TGTGCCAGCAGGCCCCTACAGGGCTGGTCCTTTCCAACCTACAATGAGCAGTTCTTC. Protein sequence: CASRPLQGWSFPTYNEQFF.

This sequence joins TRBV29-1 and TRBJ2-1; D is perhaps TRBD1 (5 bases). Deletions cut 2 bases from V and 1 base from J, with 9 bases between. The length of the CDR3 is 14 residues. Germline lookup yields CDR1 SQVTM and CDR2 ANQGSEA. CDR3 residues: CSVEPDISYNEQFF. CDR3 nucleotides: TGCAGCGTTGAACCGGACATATCCTACAATGAGCAGTTCTTC.

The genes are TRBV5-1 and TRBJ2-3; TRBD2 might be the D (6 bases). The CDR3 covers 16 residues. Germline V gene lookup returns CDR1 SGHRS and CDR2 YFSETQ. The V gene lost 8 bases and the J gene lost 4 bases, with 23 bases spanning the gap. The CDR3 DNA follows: TGCGCCAGGACCCCCAGCACGGGGAGGTTCGCAGATACGCAGTATTTT. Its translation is CARTPSTGRFADTQYF.

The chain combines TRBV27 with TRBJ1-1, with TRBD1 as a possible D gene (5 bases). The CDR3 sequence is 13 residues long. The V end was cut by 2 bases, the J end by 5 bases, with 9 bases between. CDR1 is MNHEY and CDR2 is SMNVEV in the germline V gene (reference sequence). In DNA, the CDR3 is TGTGCCAGCAGTTTAGAAGGGGATACTGAAGCTTTCTTT. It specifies CASSLEGDTEAFF.

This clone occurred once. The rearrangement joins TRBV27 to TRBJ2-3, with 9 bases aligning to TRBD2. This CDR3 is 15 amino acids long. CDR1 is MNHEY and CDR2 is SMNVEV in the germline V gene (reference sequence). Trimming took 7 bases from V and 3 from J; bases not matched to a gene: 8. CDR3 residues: CASTLGLARTDTQYF. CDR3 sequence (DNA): TGTGCCAGCACCCTGGGACTAGCAAGAACAGATACGCAGTATTTT.